This T cell receptor beta chain was obtained from a study of Graves' ophthalmopathy and Graves' hyperthyroidism (dated by TCRdb to 2016 to 2019). As for the study more broadly: Peripheral blood was collected before any treatment was given, at the time of initial diagnosis. The study used TCR beta repertoire signatures to distinguish Graves' ophthalmopathy from Graves' hyperthyroidism and to predict progression to ophthalmopathy. In total, approximately 130 blood samples were TCR-sequenced: some 40 ophthalmopathy, roughly 77 hyperthyroidism and approximately 17 hyperthyroidism-to-ophthalmopathy patients. To explore V-J signatures that distinguish ophthalmopathy from hyperthyroidism, a discovery set of under 110 patients was enrolled, made up of around 40 with ophthalmopathy and fewer than 60 with stable hyperthyroidism. An independent validation cohort was composed of approximately 18 hyperthyroidism patients and over 15 patients who later progressed from hyperthyroidism to ophthalmopathy. In more than 5 hyperthyroidism patients, the T-cell repertoire of thyroid tissue was compared with the T-cell repertoire of blood. Following sampling, methimazole starting at 30 mg daily was administered to hyperthyroidism patients, and high-dose intravenous methylprednisolone was administered to ophthalmopathy patients. For training and testing, the 95 to 100 patients in the discovery cohort were randomly divided in a 7:3 ratio. Here is what the overall study found, with its caveats: Most expanded thyroid clonotypes with a frequency above 0.001 also appeared in blood, which suggests that blood repertoires may reflect the immune response in the thyroid. Sample size was not statistically predetermined, and group allocation was not concealed from the investigators. Ophthalmopathy was separated from stable hyperthyroidism by the 13-signature model with roughly 88% sensitivity and around 81% specificity in cross-validation and with 80%/75% in the test set. In validation, the model predicted ophthalmopathy progression with about 71% sensitivity and 72.22% specificity; around twelve predicted patients were CT-confirmed with GO in a median of about 6.1 months.

For repertoire sequencing, TCR beta CDR3 regions were amplified from RNA transcripts. HTBI primers and the Qiagen OneStep RT-PCR kit were used in a first-round RT-PCR, which was followed by a second-round multiplex PCR, size selection and purification. Libraries were sequenced on an Illumina HiSeq2000 using paired-end 100 bp reads. The paper's processing steps were these. Reads were processed with SOAPnuke, discarding reads with adapters, uncalled bases, mean Phred below 15, or no exact constant-primer or identifier match. COPE v1.2.5 was used to merge high-quality paired reads. Each unique nucleotide sequence was defined as a clonotype, and clonotypes were aligned to IMGT TRB V, D and J references with MiTCR v1.1. Analysis was restricted to V-J combinations with a frequency above 0.0001, which covered approximately 99% of repertoires. A TCR clonal expansion and chaos score per V-J combination was defined as the ratio of F50 clonal expansion to chaos observed in the TCRdist matrix. Features were reduced by Welch's t-statistics and random forest to around 13 V-J combinations, which fed a naive Bayes classifier. Thyroid-blood repertoire similarity was quantified with the Morisita-Horn index. The public sequencing data were trimmed at Q25 with fastp and processed into clonotypes with MiXCR by TCRdb, which kept only in-frame beta chains. Each entry is one CDR3 protein sequence, shown with its most common DNA and genes. The V and J calls here are based on TCRdb, not the publication. The sample table records hundreds of thousands of distinct CDR3 sequences; 13% to 15% of these occur just once. The ten largest make up 8% to 10% of the sample.

Ophthalmopathy patients were characterized by moderately to severely active disease, a Clinical Activity Score of at least 3, a NOSPECS grade of at least 4, and a disease duration under 3 months. Anyone with other autoimmune diseases, uncontrolled infections, pregnancy or lactation was excluded from the study. Diagnosis was based on clinical symptoms, serum thyroxine, TRAb, thyroid ultrasound and orbital computed tomography. Using Ficoll-Paque density gradient centrifugation, PBMCs were isolated from less than 11 ml of fresh peripheral blood. Trizol reagent was used to extract the total RNA, and its quality was then checked on an Agilent 2100 Bioanalyzer. This clonotype was recorded at least ten times. Its antigen specificity is not known. No clone much larger than this one lies a single base away; base qualities are absent. The germline V gene yields MDHEN for CDR1 and SYDVKM for CDR2. Including the terminal cysteine and phenylalanine, the CDR3 comprises 13 residues. The kept DNA is CDR3 alone, 39 bases in frame from the first base. The junction carries 11 bases between V and J, which are trimmed by 6 bases and 3 bases respectively.

The receptor comes from a woman aged 25 to 39 with Graves' ophthalmopathy. Donor details come from another sample of the same person, matched by shared clones. Sequencing used blood. The V and J segments used are TRBV28 and TRBJ1-1; no confident D gene assignment can be made. The bases are TGTGCCAGCAGGCCCCTGTGGGACACTGAAGCTTTCTTT. This sequence encodes CASRPLWDTEAFF.